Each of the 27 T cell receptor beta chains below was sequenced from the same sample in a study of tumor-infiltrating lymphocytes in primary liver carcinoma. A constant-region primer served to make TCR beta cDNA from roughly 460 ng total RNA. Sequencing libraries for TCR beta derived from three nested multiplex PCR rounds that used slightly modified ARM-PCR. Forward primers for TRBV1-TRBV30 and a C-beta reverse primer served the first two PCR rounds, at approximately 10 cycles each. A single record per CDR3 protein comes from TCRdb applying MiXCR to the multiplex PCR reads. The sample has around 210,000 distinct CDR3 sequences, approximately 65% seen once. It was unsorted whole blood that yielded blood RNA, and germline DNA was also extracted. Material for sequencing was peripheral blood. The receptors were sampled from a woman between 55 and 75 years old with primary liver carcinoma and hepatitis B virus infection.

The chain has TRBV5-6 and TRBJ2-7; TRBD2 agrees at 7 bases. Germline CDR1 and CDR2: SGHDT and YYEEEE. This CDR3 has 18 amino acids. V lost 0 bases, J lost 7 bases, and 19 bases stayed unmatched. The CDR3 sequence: CASSLGLRGRAIYNEQYF. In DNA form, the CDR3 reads TGTGCCAGCAGCTTGGGTCTGCGAGGGAGGGCCATTTACAATGAGCAGTACTTC.

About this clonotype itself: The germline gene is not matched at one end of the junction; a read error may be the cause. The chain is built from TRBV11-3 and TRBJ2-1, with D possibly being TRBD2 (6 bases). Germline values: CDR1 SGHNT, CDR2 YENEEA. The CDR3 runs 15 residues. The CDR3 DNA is TGTGCAAGCAGCAACCGGAGGGCCGCCTACAATGGGCAGTTCTTC. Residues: CASSNRRAAYNGQFF.

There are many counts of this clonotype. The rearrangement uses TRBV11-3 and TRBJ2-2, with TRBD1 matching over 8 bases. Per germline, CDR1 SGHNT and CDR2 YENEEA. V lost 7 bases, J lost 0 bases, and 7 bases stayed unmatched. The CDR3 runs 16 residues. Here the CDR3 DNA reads TGTGCCAGCACCCTACAGGGGGTTGCGAACACCGGGGAGCTGTTTTTT. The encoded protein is CASTLQGVANTGELFF.

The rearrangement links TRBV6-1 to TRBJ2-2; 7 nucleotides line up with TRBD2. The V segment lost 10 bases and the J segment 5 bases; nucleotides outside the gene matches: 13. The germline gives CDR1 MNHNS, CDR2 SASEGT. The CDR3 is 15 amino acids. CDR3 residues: CANRRSGTMTGELFF. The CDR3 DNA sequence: TGTGCCAACCGGCGAAGCGGGACTATGACCGGGGAGCTGTTTTTT.

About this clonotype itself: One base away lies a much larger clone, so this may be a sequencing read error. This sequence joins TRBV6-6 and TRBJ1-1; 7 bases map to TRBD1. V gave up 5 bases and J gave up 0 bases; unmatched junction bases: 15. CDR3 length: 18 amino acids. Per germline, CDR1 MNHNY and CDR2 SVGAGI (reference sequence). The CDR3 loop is CASSEPQGPSQLNTEAFF. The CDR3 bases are TGTGCCAGCAGTGAACCACAGGGGCCGAGCCAACTGAACACTGAAGCTTTCTTT.

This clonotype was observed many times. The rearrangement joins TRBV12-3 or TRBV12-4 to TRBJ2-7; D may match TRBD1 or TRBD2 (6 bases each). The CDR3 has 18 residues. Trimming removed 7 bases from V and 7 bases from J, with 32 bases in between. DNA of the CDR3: TGTGCCAGCACCTCTGGAGGGGGGCAGGTGAAGTTGAGGCGGGAGCAGTACTTC. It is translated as CASTSGGGQVKLRREQYF.

Here the CDR3 DNA reads TGTGCCAGCAACGGGTACAGTGTCATCTATGGCTACACCTTC. Translated: CASNGYSVIYGYTF. The chain links TRBV11-2 to TRBJ1-2; no reliable D call. The germline V and J ends were trimmed by 7 bases and 4 bases, with 16 bases remaining between them. CDR1 and CDR2 from the germline V gene are SGHAT and FQNNGV. The CDR3 runs to 14 residues.

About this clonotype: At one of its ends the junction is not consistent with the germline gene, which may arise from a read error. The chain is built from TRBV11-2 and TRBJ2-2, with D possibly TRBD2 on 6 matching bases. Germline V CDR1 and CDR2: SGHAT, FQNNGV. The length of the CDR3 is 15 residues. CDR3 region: CASSSGTSKTGELFF. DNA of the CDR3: TGTGCCAGCAGCTCTGGGACTTCTAAGACCGGGGAACTGTTTTTT.

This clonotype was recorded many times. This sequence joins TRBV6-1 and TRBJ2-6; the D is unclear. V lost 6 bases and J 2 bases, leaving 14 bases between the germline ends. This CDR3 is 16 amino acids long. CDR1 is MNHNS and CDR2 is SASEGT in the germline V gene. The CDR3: CASSRIERTGANVLTF. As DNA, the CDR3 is TGTGCCAGCAGCCGGATAGAAAGGACTGGGGCCAACGTCCTGACTTTC.

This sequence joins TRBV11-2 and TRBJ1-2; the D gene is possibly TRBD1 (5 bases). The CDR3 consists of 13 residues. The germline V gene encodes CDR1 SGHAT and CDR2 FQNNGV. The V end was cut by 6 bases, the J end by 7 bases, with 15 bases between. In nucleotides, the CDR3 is TGTGCCAGCAGAGGGACCCCAGGGTCTGGCTACACCTTC. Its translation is CASRGTPGSGYTF.

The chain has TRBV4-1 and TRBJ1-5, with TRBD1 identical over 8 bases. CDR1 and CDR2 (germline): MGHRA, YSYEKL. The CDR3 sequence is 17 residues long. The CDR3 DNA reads TGCACTAGCAGCCGAGATGTTGCACAGGGGGTGTGGCAGCCCCAGCATTTT. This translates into CTSSRDVAQGVWQPQHF.

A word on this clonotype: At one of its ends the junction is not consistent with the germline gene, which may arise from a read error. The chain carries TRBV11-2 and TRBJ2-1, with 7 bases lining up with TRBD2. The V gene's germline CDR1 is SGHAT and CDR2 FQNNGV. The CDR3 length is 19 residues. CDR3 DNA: TGTGCCAGCAGCTTAGCGCCCAGTACGACTAGCCCAAGGGGCAATGAACAGTTCTTC. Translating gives CASSLAPSTTSPRGNEQFF.

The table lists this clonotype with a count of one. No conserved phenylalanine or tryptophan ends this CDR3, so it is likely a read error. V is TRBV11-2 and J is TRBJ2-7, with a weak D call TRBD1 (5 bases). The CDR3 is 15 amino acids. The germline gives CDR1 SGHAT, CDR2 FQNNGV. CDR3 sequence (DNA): TGTGCCAACAGCTTAGATACATGCCCAGGGTACGAGCAGTACCTC. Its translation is CANSLDTCPGYEQYL.

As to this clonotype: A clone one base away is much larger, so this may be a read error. The CDR3 loop is CASSQETTGRLLGYGYTF. DNA of the CDR3: TGTGCCAGCAGCCAAGAGACAACGGGACGGCTATTAGGCTATGGCTACACCTTC. The chain joins TRBV4-2 to TRBJ1-2; the D gene is possibly TRBD1 (5 bases). Germline V gives CDR1 LGHNA, CDR2 YNFKEQ. The CDR3 contains 18 residues. The germline V and J ends were trimmed by 0 bases and 4 bases, with 21 bases remaining between them.

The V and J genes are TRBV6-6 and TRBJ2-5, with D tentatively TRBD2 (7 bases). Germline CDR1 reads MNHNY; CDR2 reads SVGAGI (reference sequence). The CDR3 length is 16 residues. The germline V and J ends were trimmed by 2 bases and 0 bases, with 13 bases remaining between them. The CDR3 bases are TGTGCCAGCAGTTACGGACTAGGGGGGTACCAAGAGACCCAGTACTTC. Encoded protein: CASSYGLGGYQETQYF.

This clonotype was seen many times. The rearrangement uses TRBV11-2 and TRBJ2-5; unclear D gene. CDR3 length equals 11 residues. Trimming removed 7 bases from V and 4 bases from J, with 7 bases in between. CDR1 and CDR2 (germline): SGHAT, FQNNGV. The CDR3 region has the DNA TGTGCCAGCAAGAATACAGAGACCCAGTACTTC. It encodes CASKNTETQYF.

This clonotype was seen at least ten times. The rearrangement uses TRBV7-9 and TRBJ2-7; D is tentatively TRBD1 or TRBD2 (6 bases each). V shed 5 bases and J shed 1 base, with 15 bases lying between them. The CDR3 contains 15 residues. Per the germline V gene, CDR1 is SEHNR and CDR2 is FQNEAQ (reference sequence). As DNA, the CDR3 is TGTGCCAGCAGCCAGGAGGGGGGTTCTTCCTACGAGCAGTACTTC. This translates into CASSQEGGSSYEQYF.

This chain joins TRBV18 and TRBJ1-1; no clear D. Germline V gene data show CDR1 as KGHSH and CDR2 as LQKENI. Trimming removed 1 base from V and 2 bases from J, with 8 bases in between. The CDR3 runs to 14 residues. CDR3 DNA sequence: TGTGCCAGCTCACCACTTGGGATTAACACTGAAGCTTTCTTT. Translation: CASSPLGINTEAFF.

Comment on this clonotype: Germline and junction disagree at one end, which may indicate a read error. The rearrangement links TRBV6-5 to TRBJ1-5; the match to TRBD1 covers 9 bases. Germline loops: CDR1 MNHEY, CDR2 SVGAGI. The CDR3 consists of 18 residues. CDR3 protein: CASKKETGTGFGNHSHHF. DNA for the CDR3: TGTGCCAGCAAAAAAGAAACCGGGACAGGGTTTGGCAATCATTCCCATCATTTT.

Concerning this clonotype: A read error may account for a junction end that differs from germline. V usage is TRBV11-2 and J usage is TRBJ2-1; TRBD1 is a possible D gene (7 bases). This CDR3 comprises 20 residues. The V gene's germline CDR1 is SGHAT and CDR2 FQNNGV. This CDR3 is CARSLDAFRGERSSYNEQFF. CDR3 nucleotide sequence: TGTGCCAGAAGCTTAGATGCCTTCAGGGGGGAGCGGAGCTCCTACAATGAGCAGTTCTTC.

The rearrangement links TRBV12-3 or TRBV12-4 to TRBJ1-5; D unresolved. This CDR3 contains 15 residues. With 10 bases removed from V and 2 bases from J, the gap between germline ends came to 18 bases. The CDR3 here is CANSPHGVGNQPQHF. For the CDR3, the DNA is TGTGCCAACAGCCCACATGGAGTCGGCAATCAGCCCCAGCATTTT.

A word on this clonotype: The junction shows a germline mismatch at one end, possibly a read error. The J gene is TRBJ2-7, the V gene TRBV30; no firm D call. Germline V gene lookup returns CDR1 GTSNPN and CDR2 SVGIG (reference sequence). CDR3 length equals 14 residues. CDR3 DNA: TGTGCCTGGAGTGTCCACCGGAGCCCCTACGAGCAGTGCTTC. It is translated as CAWSVHRSPYEQCF.

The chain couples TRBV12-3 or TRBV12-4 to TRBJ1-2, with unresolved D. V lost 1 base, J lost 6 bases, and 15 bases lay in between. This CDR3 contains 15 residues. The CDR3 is CASSLVGVRSNGYTF. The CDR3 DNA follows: TGTGCCAGCAGTTTAGTGGGAGTGAGGTCGAATGGCTACACCTTC.

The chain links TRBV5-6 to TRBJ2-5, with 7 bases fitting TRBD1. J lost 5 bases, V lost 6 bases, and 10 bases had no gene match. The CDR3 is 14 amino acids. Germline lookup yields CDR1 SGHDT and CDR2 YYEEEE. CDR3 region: CASTSTGTRETQYF. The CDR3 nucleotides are TGTGCCAGCACCTCGACAGGGACGCGGGAGACCCAGTACTTC.

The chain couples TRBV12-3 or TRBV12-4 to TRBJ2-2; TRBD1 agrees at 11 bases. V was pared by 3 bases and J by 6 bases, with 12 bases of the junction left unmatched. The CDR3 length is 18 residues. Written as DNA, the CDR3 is TGTGCCAGCAGTTTCGCGAATTCGGGACAGGGGGGCTCCGGGGAGCTGTTTTTT. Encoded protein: CASSFANSGQGGSGELFF.

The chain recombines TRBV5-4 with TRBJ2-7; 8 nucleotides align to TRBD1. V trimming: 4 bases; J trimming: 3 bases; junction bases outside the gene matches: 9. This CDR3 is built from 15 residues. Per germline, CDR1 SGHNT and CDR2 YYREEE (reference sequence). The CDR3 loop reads CASSPGTGSYYEQYF. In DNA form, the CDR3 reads TGTGCCAGCAGCCCCGGGACAGGATCCTACTACGAGCAGTACTTC.

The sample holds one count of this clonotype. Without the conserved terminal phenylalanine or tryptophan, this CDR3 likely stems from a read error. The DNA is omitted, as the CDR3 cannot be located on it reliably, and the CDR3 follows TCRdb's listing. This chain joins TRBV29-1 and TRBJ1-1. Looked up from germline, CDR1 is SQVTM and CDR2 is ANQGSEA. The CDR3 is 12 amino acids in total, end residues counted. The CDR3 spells CSGDRLNTEVFI.